One T cell receptor beta chain is described in this entry. Its antigen is unknown. The CDR3 measures 16 amino acids from cysteine to phenylalanine. This entry keeps only the CDR3 DNA: 48 bases, framed from base 1. V has 5 bases trimmed and J has 3 bases trimmed; junction bases matching no gene number 6. Via the germline V gene, CDR1 is SGHTA and CDR2 FQGNSA. The data belong to a study of cytomegalovirus exposure and HLA in healthy donors (TCRdb year 2017). Background on the whole study: An earlier analysis of approximately 640 of the donors reported more than 250 Gb of sequence data and roughly 100 million unique TCR beta sequences from about 200 million T cells. An early release covering roughly 600 HLA-typed donors comprised approximately 290 gigabases of sequencing data and tens of millions of unique TCR sequences. Of the roughly 400 genotyped donors, 65% to 90% were placed in the genetic ancestry cluster associated with self-reported Caucasian donors. The study aimed to test whether signatures of past pathogen exposure could be identified by cataloging public T cell receptors. The study used immunosequencing to profile the T cell repertoires of 600 to 850 subjects and linked those repertoires to cytomegalovirus serostatus. Besides the first cohort of roughly 640 subjects, a separate validation cohort made up of 95 to 150 different subjects was used. The study combined high-throughput TCR immunosequencing, statistical association of individual TCRs with disease status, and machine learning to predict cytomegalovirus infection status. A later analysis re-analyzed previously published TCR beta repertoires from 666 donors and added high-resolution HLA genotyping to study TCR occurrence patterns. In the later analysis, no new phenotypic data were used to find candidate immune exposures; instead, reliance was placed on TCR beta sequences and their occurrence across donors. To decide whether each TCR beta V gene segment behaved as functional or pseudogenic, an earlier analysis of fewer than 750 of the donors relied on high-throughput TCR beta sequencing. Donor age, sex, ethnicity and CMV serostatus were collected together with the repertoire data. Genome-wide SNP genotypes for about 55% of the roughly 670 donors were used in a later genetic analysis, which treated that subset as a discovery cohort. Every repertoire in the discovery cohort had been generated on one and the same sequencing platform. Both class I and class II loci were covered by HLA typing, at four-digit resolution. The number of donors typed differed by locus, with roughly 629-640 for A, B, C, DRB1 and DQB1, around 500 for DQA1, about 610 for DPA1, and roughly 450 for DPB1. Because of strong linkage in the cohort, a handful of DR-DQ haplotypes were treated as single units for association and clustering. Among 398 genotyped donors of the cohort, an average of around 240,000 unique TCR beta nucleotide sequences were sequenced per donor, about a sixth of them non-productive. The investigation overall reported the following: In a later genetic analysis, a missense DCLRE1C variant was associated with V-gene and J-gene trimming of TCR beta chains, and the association was replicated in an independent cohort. In vitro tests confirmed that a few of the cytomegalovirus-associated TCR beta chains recognize cytomegalovirus antigens. Cytomegalovirus status was reported to be diagnosed by the classifier with high specificity and sensitivity in both the original and validation cohorts. In an earlier analysis of approximately 590 of the donors, most TCR beta V segments were observed in productive rearrangements about 87% or about 30% of the time, broadly matching IMGT annotations. Only TCR beta chains were sequenced in this cohort, and the absence of alpha or paired-chain data limited detectable features. Linkage disequilibrium might explain the correlated functional status among segregating V segments, but an unknown experimental factor could not be excluded. It was suggested by the authors that the approach could potentially be generalized to other disease states and immunological phenotypes. When HLA alleles, especially DR and DQ, strongly co-occurred, TCR associations were difficult to assign to individual alleles. Approximately 18 rarely observed V segments, including chromosome 9 orphons, were excluded from the earlier analysis of just under 600 of the donors because counts were too low. The study listed 164 TCR beta chains as associated with cytomegalovirus. Compared with equally common non-associated chains, HLA-associated TCR beta chains in a later analysis were more clonally expanded and had lower generation probabilities. Compared with the roughly 670-donor mean, donors in an Asian-associated ancestry cluster had fewer N-insertions in productive TCRs, according to a later genetic analysis. The sequencing pipeline was judged likely to have produced a cluster of highly shared sequence variants as a technical artifact. According to a later analysis, most CMV-associated TCR beta chains appeared to be HLA-restricted, and the HLA associations seemed to be driven largely by CMV exposure. In a later analysis, several top co-occurrence clusters were reported to appear linked to parvovirus B19, influenza, CMV and Epstein-Barr virus. In a later analysis, TCR association rates were found to vary across HLA loci, with the most associated TCRs seen for DRB1 alleles and the fewest for HLA-C alleles. Immune exposure information for the cohort was limited to CMV serostatus. HLA typing was unavailable for some donors at each locus, so association tests used only the typed subset. Across donors, most TCR sequences were observed very rarely, whereas some public TCRs were present in many individuals. A later analysis associated 17,000 or so TCR beta sequences with specific HLA alleles at a false discovery rate of 0.05. The 87-base-pair reads could not distinguish some IMGT-functional V segments, including TRBV6-2 and TRBV6-3, so those segments were excluded. A further reported finding was that TCR beta sequences accurately predicted the HLA-A and HLA-B alleles for most subjects in the first cohort. The presence/absence analyses assumed that sequencing depth was roughly uniform across donors, and that assumption may not be true.

The cohort consisted of hundreds of healthy bone marrow donors. Cohort members were all nominally healthy when sampled, although unrecorded immune exposures were likely present. The donor was CMV seronegative and belonged to the group of roughly 330 seronegative cohort members. Every donor gave a peripheral blood sample, and the peripheral blood mononuclear cells from that sample were used for TCR beta sequencing. The Qiagen DNeasy Blood Extraction Kit was used to extract genomic DNA from the blood cell samples. The library was built by means of the immunoSEQ multiplex PCR assay. A mixture of 60 forward primers for TCR Vbeta segments and 13 reverse primers for TCR Jbeta segments was used in the multiplex PCR. The CDR3 region of rearranged TCR beta genes was amplified from genomic DNA by a multiplex PCR assay. The amplified TCR beta libraries were sequenced on the Illumina HiSeq System as 87-base-pair reads. The authors processed their data as follows. A later analysis tallied roughly 76 million unique TCR beta chains across the 640 or so repertoires, and some 12 million of those chains were shared by two or more donors. Raw reads were error-corrected and collapsed into unique sequences by a nearest-neighbor algorithm in which closely related sequences were merged to remove PCR and sequencing errors. CDR3 sequences were aligned to IMGT reference sequences to assign V, D and J gene segments. Each retained sequence needed at least a six-nucleotide match to both a V gene segment and a J gene segment. A rearrangement counted as productive if the CDR3 had no stop codons and remained in frame with V and J, and every other rearrangement counted as non-productive. CDR3 was defined according to IMGT convention as the region running from the second conserved V-encoded cysteine to the conserved J-encoded phenylalanine. The earlier analysis of a few hundred of the donors excluded sequences that lacked an unambiguous match to a single V gene segment. An earlier analysis of 587 of the donors called V segments functional above 56.7% productive rearrangements and segregating when the between-donor standard deviation exceeded 5%. A statistical classification framework was built to diagnose cytomegalovirus status from the catalog of TCR beta chain sequences. A later analysis assigned V and J genes by comparing TCR nucleotide sequences with IMGT/GENE-DB human TR gene sequences. In a later analysis, CDR3 sequences and most-parsimonious VDJ recombination scenarios were assigned using the TCRdist pipeline. In a later analysis, each TCR beta chain was defined by its CDR3 amino acid sequence together with its V-gene family, and reads lacking a unique V-gene family were excluded. As a way to deal with suspected cross-contamination and a sequencing artifact, a later analysis dropped 640 or so nucleotide sequences that were highly shared and had low generation probability. In a later analysis, a clonal expansion index was calculated for each public chain from normalized within-repertoire ranks of inferred template counts. A later analysis computed generation probabilities with a VDJ recombination model fitted to out-of-frame rearrangements, and checked the results against IGoR. Hypergeometric tests were used in a later analysis to score TCR-TCR, TCR-HLA and TCR-CMV co-occurrence, with a repertoire-size bias correction applied to the TCR pairs. False discovery rates were estimated in a later analysis by permuting HLA or CMV assignments 20 times. In a later analysis, co-occurring TCRs were grouped using DBSCAN, and TCRdist sequence similarity was added for clustering within HLA-allele-positive subsets. Repertoires with fewer than 30,000 or more than 120,000 public chains were left out of co-occurrence clustering, as were five repertoires with anomalous nucleotide sharing. What TCRdb holds here is the immuneACCESS table cut down to in-frame rearrangements. Part of the clones is not present; checked against another copy, under half of the missing clones reflect an unresolved V gene, and the others are unexplained. D and trimming come from the DNA, and the V and J calls and clone size come from that table. The sample's table lists a count of about 130,000 clones. Around 2.9% of the sample is in the top ten clones.

The chain links TRBV7-2 with TRBJ2-2; TRBD2 matches 10 bases in the middle. This TCR was sampled from a man aged 25-45 years in good health and CMV-seronegative. The sample taken for sequencing was PBMCs. The CDR3 sequence is CASSRVAGGHTGELFF. The sequenced DNA: TGTGCCAGCAGCCGTGTAGCGGGAGGACACACCGGGGAGCTGTTTTTT. When the CDR3 is completed using the reference TRBV7-2 and TRBJ2-2 genes on either side, the full variable domain is GAGVSQSPSNKVTEKGKDVELRCDPISGHTALYWYRQSLGQGLEFLIYFQGNSAPDKSGLPSDRFSAERTGGSVSTLTIQRTQQEDSAVYLCASSRVAGGHTGELFFGEGSRLTVL.